This T cell receptor beta chain appears in the sequencing data of a study of CD8+ T cells in alopecia areata. On the study more broadly: Tofacitinib treatment spanned 6 to 18 months, with 6 months off drug afterward.

Findings and limits, study-wide: Normal scalp had lower clonality than lesional scalp, with alopecia totalis/universalis lesions showing this most strongly. Normal skin contains resident alphabeta T cells, and these are also sequenced in scalp samples.

RNA extraction was followed by reverse transcription into cDNA, which acted as the sequencing template. The repertoire was sequenced with immunoSEQ multiplex PCR; TCRdb's copy has only in-frame clones and lacks some. This sample carries about 97,000 clones, 41% of them seen once, and the ten largest clones take approximately 1.5%. The germline CDR1 and CDR2 sequences are KGHSH and LQKENI. V lost 3 bases and J lost 4, with 15 bases in between. The CDR3 length is 16 residues. This clone was detected many times. What it binds is unknown. The chain combines TRBV18 with TRBJ2-2; D remains unclear. The source of this sequence is a human donor with alopecia areata. Sequencing was done on a sample of CD4+ T cells sorted from blood. The CDR3 is CASSPQKGPGTGELFF. DNA of the CDR3: TGTGCCAGCTCACCTCAGAAGGGCCCTGGCACCGGGGAGCTGTTTTTT. The full variable domain, its missing parts supplied by reference TRBV18 and TRBJ2-2, is NAGVMQNPRHLVRRRGQEARLRCSPMKGHSHVYWYRQLPEEGLKFMVYLQKENIIDESGMPKERFSAEFPKEGPSILRIQQVVRGDSAAYFCASSPQKGPGTGELFFGEGSRLTVL.